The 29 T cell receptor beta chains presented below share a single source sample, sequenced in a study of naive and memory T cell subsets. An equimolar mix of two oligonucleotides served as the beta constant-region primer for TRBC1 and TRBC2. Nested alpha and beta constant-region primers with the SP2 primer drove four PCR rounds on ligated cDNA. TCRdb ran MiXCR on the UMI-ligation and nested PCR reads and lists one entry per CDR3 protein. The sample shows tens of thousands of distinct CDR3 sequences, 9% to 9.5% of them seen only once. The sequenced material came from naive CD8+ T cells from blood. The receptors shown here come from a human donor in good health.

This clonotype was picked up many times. The CDR3 region has the DNA TGCAGCGTTGGCACAGAAATTTATGGCTACACCTTC. As protein: CSVGTEIYGYTF. The rearrangement uses TRBV29-1 and TRBJ1-2; D remains unclear. Germline loops: CDR1 SQVTM, CDR2 ANQGSEA. This CDR3 region has 12 residues. Trimming took 4 bases from V and 5 from J, leaving 11 bases between them.

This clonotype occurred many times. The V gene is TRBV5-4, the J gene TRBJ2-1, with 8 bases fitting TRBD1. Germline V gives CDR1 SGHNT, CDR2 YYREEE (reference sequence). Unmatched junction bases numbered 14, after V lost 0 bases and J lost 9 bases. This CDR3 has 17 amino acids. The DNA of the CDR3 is TGTGCCAGCAGCTTGGTAGGATACGGACAGGGTCGAAGTGAGCAGTTCTTC. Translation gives CASSLVGYGQGRSEQFF.

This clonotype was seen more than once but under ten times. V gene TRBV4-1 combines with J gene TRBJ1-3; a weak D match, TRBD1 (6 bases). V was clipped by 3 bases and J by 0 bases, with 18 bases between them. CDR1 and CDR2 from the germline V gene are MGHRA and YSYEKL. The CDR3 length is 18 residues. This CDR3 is CASSQRVNRADSGNTIYF. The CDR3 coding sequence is TGCGCCAGCAGCCAGAGGGTCAACAGGGCCGACTCTGGAAACACCATATATTTT.

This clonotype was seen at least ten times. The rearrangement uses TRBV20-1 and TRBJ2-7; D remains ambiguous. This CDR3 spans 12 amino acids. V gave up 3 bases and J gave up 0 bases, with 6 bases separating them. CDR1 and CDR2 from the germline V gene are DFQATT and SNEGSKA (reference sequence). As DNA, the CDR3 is TGCAGTGCTAGTACTGGCTCCTACGAGCAGTACTTC. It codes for CSASTGSYEQYF.

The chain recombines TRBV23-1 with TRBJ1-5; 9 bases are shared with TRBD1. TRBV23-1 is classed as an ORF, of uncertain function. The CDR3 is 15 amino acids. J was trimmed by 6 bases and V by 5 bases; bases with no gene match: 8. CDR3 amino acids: CASSAQGTGLQPQHF. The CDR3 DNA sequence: TGCGCCAGCAGTGCTCAAGGGACAGGGCTTCAGCCCCAGCATTTT.

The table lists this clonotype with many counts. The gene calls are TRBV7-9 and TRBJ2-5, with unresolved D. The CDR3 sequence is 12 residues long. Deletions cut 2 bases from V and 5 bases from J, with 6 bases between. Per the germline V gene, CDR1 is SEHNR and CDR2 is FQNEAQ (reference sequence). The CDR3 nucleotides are TGTGCCAGCAGCTTATACGGGGAGACCCAGTACTTC. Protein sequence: CASSLYGETQYF.

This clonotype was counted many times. CDR3 DNA sequence: TGTGCCAGCAGCTTGGGTCCAGATACGCAGTATTTT. Residues: CASSLGPDTQYF. V and J are TRBV7-9 and TRBJ2-3, with D unclear. This CDR3 comprises 12 residues. CDR1 and CDR2 (germline): SEHNR, FQNEAQ (reference sequence). V was trimmed by 3 bases and J by 4 bases, leaving 5 bases between them.

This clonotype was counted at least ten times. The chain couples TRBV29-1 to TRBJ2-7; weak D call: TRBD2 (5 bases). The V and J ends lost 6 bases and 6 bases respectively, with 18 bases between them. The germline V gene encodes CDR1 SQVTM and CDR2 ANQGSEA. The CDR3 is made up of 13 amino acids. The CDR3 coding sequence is TGCAGCGTGGGTTTGGACTCTCGGCTCGAGCAGTACTTC. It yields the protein CSVGLDSRLEQYF.

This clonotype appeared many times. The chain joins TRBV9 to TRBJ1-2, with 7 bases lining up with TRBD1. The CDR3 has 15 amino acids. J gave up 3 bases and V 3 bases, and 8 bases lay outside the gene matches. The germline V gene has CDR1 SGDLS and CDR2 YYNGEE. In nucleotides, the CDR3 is TGTGCCAGCAGCGGAGGACAGGCGCTCGACTATGGCTACACCTTC. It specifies CASSGGQALDYGYTF. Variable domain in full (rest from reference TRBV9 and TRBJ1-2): DSGVTQTPKHLITATGQRVTLRCSPRSGDLSVYWYQQSLDQGLQFLIQYYNGEERAKGNILERFSAQQFPDLHSELNLSSLELGDSALYFCASSGGQALDYGYTFGSGTRLTVV.

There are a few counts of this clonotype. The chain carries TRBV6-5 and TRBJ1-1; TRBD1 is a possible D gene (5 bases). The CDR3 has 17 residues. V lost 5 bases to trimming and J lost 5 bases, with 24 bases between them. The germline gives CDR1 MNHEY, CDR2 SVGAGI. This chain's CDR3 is CASSPIQGSRWETEAFF. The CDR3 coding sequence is TGTGCCAGCAGTCCCATTCAGGGAAGTAGGTGGGAGACTGAAGCTTTCTTT.

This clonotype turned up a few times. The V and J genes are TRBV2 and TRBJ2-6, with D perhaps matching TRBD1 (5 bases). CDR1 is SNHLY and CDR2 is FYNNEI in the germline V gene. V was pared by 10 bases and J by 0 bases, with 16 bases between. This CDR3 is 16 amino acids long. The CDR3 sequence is CATAGHRPSGANVLTF. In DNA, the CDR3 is TGTGCCACCGCCGGACACCGCCCCTCTGGGGCCAACGTCCTGACTTTC.

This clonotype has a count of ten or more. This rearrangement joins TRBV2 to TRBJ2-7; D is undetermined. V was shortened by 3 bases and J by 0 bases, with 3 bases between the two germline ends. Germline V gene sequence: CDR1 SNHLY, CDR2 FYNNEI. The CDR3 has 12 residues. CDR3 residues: CASSDNSYEQYF. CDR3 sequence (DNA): TGTGCCAGCAGTGATAACTCCTACGAGCAGTACTTC.

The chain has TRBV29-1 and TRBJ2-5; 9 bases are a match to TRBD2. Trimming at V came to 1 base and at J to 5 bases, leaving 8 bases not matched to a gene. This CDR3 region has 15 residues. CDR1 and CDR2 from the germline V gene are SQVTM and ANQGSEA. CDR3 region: CSVEASGRLRETQYF. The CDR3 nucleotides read TGCAGCGTTGAAGCGAGCGGGAGGTTGAGGGAGACCCAGTACTTC.

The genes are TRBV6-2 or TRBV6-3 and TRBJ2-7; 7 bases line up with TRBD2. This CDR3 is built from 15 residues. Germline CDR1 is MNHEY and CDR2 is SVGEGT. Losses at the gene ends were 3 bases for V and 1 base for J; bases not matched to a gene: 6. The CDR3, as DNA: TGTGCCAGCAGTTATGCGGGAGTTGGGTCCTACGAGCAGTACTTC. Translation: CASSYAGVGSYEQYF.

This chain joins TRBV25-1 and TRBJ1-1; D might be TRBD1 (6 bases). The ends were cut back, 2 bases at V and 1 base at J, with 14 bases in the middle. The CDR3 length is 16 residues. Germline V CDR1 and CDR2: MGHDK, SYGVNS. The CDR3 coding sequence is TGTGCCAGCAGTGAACCCGGGGCCAGGGGGAACACTGAAGCTTTCTTT. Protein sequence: CASSEPGARGNTEAFF.

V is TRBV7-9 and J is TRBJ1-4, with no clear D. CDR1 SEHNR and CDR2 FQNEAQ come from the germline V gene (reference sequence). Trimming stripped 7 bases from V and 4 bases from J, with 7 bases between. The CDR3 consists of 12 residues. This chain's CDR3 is CASKAGNEKLFF. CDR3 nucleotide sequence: TGTGCCAGCAAGGCGGGTAATGAAAAACTGTTTTTT.

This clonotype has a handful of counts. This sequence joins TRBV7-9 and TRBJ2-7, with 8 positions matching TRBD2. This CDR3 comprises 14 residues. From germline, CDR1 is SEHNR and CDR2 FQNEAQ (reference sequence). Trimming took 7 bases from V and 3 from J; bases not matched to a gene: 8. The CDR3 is CASTGGDGDYEQYF. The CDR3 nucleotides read TGTGCCAGCACCGGGGGGGACGGAGACTACGAGCAGTACTTC.

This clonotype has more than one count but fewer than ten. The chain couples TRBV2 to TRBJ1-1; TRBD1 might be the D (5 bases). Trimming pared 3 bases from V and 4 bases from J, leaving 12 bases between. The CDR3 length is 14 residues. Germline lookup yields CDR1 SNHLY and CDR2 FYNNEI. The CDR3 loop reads CASSEMGPGTEAFF. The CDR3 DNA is TGTGCCAGCAGTGAGATGGGGCCGGGCACTGAAGCTTTCTTT.

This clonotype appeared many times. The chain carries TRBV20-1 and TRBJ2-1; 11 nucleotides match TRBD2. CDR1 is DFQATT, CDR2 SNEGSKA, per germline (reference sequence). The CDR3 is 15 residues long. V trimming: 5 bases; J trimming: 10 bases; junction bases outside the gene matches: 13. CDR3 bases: TGCAGTGCTGCAGATAGCGGGAGGGACCCAAGGGAGCAGTTCTTC. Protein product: CSAADSGRDPREQFF.

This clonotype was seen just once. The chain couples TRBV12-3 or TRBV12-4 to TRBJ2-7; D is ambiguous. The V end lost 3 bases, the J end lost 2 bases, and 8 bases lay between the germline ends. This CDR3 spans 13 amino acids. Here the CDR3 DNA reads TGTGCCAGCAGTTTGGTCGGCCCCTACGAGCAGTACTTC. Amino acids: CASSLVGPYEQYF.

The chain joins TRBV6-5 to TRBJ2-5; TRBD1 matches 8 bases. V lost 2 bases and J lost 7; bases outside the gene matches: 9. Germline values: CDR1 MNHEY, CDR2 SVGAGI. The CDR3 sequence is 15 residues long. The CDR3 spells CASSYGQGGLGTQYF. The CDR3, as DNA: TGTGCCAGCAGTTACGGACAGGGCGGTTTAGGGACCCAGTACTTC.

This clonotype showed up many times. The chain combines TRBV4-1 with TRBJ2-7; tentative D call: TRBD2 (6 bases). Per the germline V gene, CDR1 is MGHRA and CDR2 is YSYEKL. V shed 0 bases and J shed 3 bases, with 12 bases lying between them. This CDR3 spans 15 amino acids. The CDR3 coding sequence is TGCGCCAGCAGCCAAGATCGGGGACTGTTCTACGAGCAGTACTTC. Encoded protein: CASSQDRGLFYEQYF.

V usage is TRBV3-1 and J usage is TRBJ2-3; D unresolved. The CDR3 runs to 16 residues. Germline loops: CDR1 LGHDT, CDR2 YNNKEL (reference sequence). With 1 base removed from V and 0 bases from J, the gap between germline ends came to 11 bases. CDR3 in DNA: TGTGCCAGCAGCCAAGTCACTGAAGCAAGCACAGATACGCAGTATTTT. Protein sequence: CASSQVTEASTDTQYF.

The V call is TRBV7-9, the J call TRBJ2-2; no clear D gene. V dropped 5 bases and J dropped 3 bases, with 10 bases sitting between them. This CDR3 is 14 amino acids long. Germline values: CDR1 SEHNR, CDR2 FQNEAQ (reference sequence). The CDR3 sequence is CASSPQRHTGELFF. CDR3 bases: TGTGCCAGCAGCCCACAACGGCACACCGGGGAGCTGTTTTTT. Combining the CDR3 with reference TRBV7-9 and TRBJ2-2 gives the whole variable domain DTGVSQNPRHKITKRGQNVTFRCDPISEHNRLYWYRQTLGQGPEFLTYFQNEAQLEKSRLLSDRFSAERPKGSFSTLEIQRTEQGDSAMYLCASSPQRHTGELFFGEGSRLTVL.

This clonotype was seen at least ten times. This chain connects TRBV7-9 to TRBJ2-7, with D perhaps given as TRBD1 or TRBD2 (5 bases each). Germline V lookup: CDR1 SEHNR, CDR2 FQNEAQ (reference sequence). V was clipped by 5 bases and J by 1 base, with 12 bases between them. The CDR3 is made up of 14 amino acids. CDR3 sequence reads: CASSPRGVSYEQYF. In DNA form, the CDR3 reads TGTGCCAGCAGCCCCCGAGGGGTTTCCTACGAGCAGTACTTC.

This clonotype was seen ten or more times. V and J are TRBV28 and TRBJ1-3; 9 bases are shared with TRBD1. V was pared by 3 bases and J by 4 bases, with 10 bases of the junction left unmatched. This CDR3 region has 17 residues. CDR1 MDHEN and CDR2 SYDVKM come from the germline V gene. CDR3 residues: CASSFIPDRGSGNTIYF. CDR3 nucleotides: TGTGCCAGCAGTTTCATCCCGGACAGGGGCTCCGGAAACACCATATATTTT. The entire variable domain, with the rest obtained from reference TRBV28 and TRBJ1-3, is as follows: DVKVTQSSRYLVKRTGEKVFLECVQDMDHENMFWYRQDPGLGLRLIYFSYDVKMKEKGDIPEGYSVSREKKERFSLILESASTNQTSMYLCASSFIPDRGSGNTIYFGEGSWLTVV.

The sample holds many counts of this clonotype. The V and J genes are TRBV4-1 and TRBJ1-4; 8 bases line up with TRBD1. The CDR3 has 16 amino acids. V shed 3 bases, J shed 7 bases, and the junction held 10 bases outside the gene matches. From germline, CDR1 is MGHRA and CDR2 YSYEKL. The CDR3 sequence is CASSQSRDRRGEKLFF. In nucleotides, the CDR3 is TGCGCCAGCAGCCAGTCCCGGGACAGGCGGGGTGAAAAACTGTTTTTT.

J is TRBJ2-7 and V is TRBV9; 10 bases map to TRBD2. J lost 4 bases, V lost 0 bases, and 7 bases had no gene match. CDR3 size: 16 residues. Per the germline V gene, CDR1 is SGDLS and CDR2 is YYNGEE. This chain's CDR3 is CASSVGTSGTTYEQYF. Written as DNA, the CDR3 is TGTGCCAGCAGCGTAGGTACTAGCGGGACCACATACGAGCAGTACTTC.

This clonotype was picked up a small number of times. CDR3: CASSENIAKNIQYF. CDR3 DNA: TGTGCCAGCAGCGAAAACATAGCCAAAAACATTCAGTACTTC. The rearrangement links TRBV6-2 or TRBV6-3 to TRBJ2-4; D uncertain. Trimming removed 6 bases at V and 0 bases at J, with 9 bases between. The germline V gene has CDR1 MNHEY and CDR2 SVGEGT. The CDR3 loop spans 14 amino acids.